This T cell receptor (beta chain) originates from a study of T cell responses to AZD1222 COVID-19 vaccine. CDR1 and CDR2 from the germline V gene are LNHNV and YYDKDF (reference sequence). Trimming stripped 3 bases from V and 5 bases from J, with 13 bases between. CDR3 size: 14 residues. Some clones are missing from TCRdb's copy, which holds only in-frame ones; the method was immunoSEQ multiplex PCR. Here the sample spans tens of thousands of clones, nearly 90% being singletons. The chain carries TRBV15 and TRBJ2-5; possible D gene TRBD1, 5 bases. The specimen was peripheral blood, collected on day 0 of AZD1222 vaccination. The sequence was collected from an adult in good health. The CDR3 sequence: CATSRTRELETQYF. Here the CDR3 DNA reads TGTGCCACCAGCAGGACCAGGGAATTGGAGACCCAGTACTTC.